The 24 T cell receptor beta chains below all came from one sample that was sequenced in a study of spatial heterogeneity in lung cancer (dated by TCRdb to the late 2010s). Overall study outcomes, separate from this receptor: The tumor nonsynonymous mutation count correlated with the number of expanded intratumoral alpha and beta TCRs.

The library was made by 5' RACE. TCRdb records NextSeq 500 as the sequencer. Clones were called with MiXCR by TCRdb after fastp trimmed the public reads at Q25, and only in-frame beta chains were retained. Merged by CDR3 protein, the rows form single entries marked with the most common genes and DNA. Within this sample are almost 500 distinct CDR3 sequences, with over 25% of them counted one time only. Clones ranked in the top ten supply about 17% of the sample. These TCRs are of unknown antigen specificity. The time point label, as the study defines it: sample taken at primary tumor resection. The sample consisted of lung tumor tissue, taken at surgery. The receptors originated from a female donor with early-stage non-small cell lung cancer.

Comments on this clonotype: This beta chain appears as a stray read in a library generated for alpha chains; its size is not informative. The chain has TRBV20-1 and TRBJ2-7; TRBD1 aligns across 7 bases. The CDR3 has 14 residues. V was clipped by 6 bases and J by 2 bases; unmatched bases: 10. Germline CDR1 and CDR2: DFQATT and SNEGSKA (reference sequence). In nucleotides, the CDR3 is TGCAGTGCCTCCCCCGAGGGGGCGGCCTACGAGCAGTACTTC. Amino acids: CSASPEGAAYEQYF.

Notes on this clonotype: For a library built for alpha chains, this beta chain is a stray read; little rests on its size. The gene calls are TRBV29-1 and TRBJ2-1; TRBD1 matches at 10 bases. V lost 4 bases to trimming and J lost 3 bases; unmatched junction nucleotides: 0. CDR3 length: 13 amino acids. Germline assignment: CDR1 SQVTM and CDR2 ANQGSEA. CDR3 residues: CSVGTGGYNEQFF. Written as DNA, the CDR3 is TGCAGCGTTGGGACAGGGGGCTACAATGAGCAGTTCTTC.

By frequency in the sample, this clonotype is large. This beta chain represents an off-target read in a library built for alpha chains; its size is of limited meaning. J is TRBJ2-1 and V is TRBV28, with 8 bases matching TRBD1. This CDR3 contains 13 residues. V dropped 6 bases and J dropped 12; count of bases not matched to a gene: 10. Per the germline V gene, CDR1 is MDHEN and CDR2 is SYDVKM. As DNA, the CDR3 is TGTGCCAGCAGGCCTCAGGGGGCAGGCCGGCAGTTCTTC. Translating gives CASRPQGAGRQFF.

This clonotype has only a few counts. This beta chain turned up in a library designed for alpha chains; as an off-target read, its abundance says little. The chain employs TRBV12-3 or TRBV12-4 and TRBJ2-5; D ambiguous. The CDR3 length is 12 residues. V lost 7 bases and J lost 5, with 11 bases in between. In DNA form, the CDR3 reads TGTGCCAGCACCTACAGTGGCGAGACCCAGTACTTC. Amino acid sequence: CASTYSGETQYF.

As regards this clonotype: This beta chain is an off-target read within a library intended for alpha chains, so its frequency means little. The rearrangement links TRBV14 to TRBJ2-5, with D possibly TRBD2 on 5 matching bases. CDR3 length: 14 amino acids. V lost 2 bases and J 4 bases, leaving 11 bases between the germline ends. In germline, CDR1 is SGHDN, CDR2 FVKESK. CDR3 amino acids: CASSQLAAGETQYF. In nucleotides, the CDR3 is TGTGCCAGCAGCCAACTAGCAGCAGGAGAGACCCAGTACTTC.

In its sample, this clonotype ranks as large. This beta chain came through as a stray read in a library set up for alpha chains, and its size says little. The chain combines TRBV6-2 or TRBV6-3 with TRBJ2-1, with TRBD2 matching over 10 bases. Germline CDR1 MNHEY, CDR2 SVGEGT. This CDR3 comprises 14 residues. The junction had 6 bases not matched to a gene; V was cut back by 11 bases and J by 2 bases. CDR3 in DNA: TGTGCCGCTAAGGGACTAGCGACCTACAATGAGCAGTTCTTC. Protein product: CAAKGLATYNEQFF.

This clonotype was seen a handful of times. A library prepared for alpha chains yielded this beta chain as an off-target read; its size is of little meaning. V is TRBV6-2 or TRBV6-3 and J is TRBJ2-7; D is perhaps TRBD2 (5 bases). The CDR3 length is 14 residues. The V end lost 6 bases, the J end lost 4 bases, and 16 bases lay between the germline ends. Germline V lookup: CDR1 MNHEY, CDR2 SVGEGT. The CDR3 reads CASRNPRGNYEQYF. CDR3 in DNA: TGTGCCAGCAGAAACCCCCGGGGAAATTACGAGCAGTACTTC.

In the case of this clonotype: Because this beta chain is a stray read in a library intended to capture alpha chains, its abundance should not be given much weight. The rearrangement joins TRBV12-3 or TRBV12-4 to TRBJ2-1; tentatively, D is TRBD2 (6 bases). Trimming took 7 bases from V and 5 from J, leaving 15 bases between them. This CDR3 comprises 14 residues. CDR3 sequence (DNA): TGTGCCAGCAATCAGGGACTCCCAGACAATGAGCAGTTCTTC. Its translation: CASNQGLPDNEQFF.

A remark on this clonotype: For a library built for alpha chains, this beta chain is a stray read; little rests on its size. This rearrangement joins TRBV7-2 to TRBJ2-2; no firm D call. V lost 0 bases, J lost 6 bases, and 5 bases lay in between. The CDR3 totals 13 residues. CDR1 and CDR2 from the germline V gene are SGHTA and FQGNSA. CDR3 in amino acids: CASSLARSGELFF. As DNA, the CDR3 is TGTGCCAGCAGCTTAGCCAGGTCCGGGGAGCTGTTTTTT. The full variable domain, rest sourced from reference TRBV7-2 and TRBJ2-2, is GAGVSQSPSNKVTEKGKDVELRCDPISGHTALYWYRQSLGQGLEFLIYFQGNSAPDKSGLPSDRFSAERTGGSVSTLTIQRTQQEDSAVYLCASSLARSGELFFGEGSRLTVL.

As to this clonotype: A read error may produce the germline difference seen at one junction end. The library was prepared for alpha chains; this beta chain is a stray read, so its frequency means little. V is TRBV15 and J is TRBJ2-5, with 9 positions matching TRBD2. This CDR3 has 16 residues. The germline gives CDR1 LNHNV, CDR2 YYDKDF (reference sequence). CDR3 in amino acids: CATSAGGLAVQETQSF. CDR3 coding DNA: TGTGCCACCAGCGCGGGGGGACTAGCAGTCCAAGAGACCCAGTCCTTC.

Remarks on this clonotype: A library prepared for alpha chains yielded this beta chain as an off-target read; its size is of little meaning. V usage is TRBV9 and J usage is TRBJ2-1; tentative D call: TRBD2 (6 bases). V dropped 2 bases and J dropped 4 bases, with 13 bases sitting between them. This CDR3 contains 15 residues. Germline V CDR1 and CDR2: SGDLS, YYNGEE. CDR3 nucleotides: TGTGCCAGCAGCGTTAAAACTAGCTCTTACAATGAGCAGTTCTTC. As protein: CASSVKTSSYNEQFF.

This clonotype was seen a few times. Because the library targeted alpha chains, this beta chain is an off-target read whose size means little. The CDR3 region has the DNA TGCAGTGCGAACGGACTGGTCGCCTACGAGCAGTACTTC. Translated: CSANGLVAYEQYF. The chain links TRBV20-1 to TRBJ2-7, with D possibly being TRBD2 (5 bases). Trimming removed 6 bases from V and 2 bases from J, with 14 bases in between. The CDR3 sequence is 13 residues long. Germline V gives CDR1 DFQATT, CDR2 SNEGSKA (reference sequence).

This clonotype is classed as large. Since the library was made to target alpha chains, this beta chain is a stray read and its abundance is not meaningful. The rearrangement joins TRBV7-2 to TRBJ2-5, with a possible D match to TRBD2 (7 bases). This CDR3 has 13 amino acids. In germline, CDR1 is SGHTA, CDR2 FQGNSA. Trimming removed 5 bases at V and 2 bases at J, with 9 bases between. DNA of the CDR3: TGTGCCAGCAGCGGGGGGGCGCAAGAGACCCAGTACTTC. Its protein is CASSGGAQETQYF.

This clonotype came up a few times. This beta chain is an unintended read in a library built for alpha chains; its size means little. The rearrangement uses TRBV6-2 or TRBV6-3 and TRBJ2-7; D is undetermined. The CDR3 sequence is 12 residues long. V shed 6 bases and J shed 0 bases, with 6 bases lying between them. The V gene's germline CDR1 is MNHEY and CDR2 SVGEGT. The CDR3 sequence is CASSWDSYEQYF. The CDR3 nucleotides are TGTGCCAGCAGCTGGGACTCCTACGAGCAGTACTTC.

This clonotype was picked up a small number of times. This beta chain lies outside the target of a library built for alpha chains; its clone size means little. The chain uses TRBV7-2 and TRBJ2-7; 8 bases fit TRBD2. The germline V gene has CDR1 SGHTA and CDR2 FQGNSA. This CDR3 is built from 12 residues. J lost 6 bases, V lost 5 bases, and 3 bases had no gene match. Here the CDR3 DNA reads TGTGCCAGCAGCGTTAGCGGGGTCGAGCAGTACTTC. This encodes CASSVSGVEQYF. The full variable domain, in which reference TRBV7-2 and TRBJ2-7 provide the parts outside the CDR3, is GAGVSQSPSNKVTEKGKDVELRCDPISGHTALYWYRQSLGQGLEFLIYFQGNSAPDKSGLPSDRFSAERTGGSVSTLTIQRTQQEDSAVYLCASSVSGVEQYFGPGTRLTVT.

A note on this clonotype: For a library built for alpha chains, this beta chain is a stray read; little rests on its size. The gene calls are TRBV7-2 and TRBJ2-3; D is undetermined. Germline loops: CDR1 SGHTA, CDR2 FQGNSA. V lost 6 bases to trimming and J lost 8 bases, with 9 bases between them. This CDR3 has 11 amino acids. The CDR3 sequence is CASRGLGTQYF. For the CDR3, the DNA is TGTGCCAGCAGGGGCTTGGGTACGCAGTATTTT.

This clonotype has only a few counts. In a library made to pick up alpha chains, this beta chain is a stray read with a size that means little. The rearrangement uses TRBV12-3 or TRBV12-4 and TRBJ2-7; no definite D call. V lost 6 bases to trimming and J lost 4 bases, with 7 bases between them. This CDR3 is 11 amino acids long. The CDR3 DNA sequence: TGTGCCAGCAGCCTACAATACGAGCAGTACTTC. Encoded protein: CASSLQYEQYF.

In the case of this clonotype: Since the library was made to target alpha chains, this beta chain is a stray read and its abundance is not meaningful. In DNA, the CDR3 is TGCAGCGTAGCCGACAGGTACGAGCAGTACTTC. This translates into CSVADRYEQYF. The chain recombines TRBV29-1 with TRBJ2-7; a possible D gene is TRBD1 (6 bases). This CDR3 is built from 11 residues. Trimming stripped 6 bases from V and 4 bases from J, with 10 bases between. Germline assignment: CDR1 SQVTM and CDR2 ANQGSEA.

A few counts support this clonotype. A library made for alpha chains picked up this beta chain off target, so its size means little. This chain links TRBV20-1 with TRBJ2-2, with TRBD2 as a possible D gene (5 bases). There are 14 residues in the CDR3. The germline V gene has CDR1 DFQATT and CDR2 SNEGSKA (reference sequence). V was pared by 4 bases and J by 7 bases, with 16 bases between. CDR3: CSATTLASRGELFF. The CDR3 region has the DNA TGCAGTGCTACCACCTTAGCGAGTCGCGGGGAGCTGTTTTTT.

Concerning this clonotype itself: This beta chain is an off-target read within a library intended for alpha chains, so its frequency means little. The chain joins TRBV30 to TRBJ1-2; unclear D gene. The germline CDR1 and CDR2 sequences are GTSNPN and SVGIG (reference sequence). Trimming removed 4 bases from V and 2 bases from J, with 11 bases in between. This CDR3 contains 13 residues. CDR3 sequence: CAWTPHGNYGYTF. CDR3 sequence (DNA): TGTGCCTGGACCCCTCACGGGAACTATGGCTACACCTTC.

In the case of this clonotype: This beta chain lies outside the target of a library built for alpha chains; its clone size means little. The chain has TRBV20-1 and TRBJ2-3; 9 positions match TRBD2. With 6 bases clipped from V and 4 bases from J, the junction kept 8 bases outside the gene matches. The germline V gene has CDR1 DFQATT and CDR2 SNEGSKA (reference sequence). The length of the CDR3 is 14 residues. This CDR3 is CSALAGEVADTQYF. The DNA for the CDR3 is TGCAGTGCGTTAGCGGGAGAAGTTGCAGATACGCAGTATTTT.

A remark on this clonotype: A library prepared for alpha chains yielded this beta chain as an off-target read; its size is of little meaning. The CDR3 sequence is CSAEDREETQYF. The CDR3 nucleotides are TGCAGTGCAGAGGACAGGGAAGAGACCCAGTACTTC. The chain couples TRBV20-1 to TRBJ2-5; TRBD1 matches 8 bases. With V trimmed by 6 bases and J by 3 bases, 3 bases remained unmatched. Germline loops: CDR1 DFQATT, CDR2 SNEGSKA (reference sequence). The CDR3 is made up of 12 amino acids.

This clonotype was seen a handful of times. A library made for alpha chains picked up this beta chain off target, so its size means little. The CDR3 loop reads CASSPGLTSGRNEQFF. The DNA for the CDR3 is TGTGCCAGCAGCCCCGGGCTGACTAGCGGGAGAAATGAGCAGTTCTTC. This chain links TRBV13 with TRBJ2-1, with 12 bases aligning to TRBD2. V lost 5 bases and J lost 7; bases outside the gene matches: 9. The CDR3 is made up of 16 amino acids. Germline assignment: CDR1 PRHDT and CDR2 FYEKMQ (reference sequence).

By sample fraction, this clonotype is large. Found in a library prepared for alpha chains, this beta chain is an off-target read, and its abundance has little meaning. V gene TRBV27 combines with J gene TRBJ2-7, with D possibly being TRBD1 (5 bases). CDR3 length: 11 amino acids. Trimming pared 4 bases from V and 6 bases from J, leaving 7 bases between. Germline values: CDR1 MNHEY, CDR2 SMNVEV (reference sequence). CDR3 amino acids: CASSWGTEQYF. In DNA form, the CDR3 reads TGTGCCAGCAGTTGGGGCACCGAGCAGTACTTC.